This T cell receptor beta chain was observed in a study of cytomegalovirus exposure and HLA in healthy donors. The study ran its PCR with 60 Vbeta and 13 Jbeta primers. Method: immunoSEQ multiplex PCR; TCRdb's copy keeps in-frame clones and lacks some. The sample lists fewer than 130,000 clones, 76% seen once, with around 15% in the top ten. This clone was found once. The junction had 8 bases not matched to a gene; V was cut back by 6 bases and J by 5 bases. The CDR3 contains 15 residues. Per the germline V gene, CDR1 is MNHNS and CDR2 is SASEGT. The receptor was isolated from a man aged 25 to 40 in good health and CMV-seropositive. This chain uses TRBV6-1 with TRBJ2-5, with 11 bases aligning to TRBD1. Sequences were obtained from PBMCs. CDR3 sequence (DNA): TGTGCCAGCAGCCTAGGACAGGGGGCCTCGGAGACCCAGTACTTC. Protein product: CASSLGQGASETQYF.